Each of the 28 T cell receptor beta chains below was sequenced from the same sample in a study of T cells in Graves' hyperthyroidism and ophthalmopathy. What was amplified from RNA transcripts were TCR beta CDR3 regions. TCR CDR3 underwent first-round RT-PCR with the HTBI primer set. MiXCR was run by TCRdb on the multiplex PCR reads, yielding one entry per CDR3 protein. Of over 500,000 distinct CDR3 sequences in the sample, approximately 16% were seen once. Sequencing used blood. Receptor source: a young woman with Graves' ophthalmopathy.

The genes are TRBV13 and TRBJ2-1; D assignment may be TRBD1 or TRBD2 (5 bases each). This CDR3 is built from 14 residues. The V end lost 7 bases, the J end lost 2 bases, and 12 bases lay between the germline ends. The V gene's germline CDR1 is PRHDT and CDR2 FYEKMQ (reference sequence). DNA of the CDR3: TGTGCCAGCATCGGGGCGGAGACCTACAATGAGCAGTTCTTC. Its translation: CASIGAETYNEQFF.

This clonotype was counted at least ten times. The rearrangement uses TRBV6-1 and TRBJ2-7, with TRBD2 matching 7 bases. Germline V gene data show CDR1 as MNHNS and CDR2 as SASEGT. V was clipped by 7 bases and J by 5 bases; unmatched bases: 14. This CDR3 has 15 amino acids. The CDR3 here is CASTEGGRARDEQYF. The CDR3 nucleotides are TGTGCCAGCACCGAAGGTGGGAGGGCCAGGGACGAGCAGTACTTC.

CDR3 residues: CSVGSSGSNEQFF. In DNA form, the CDR3 reads TGCAGCGTTGGGTCTAGCGGGAGCAATGAGCAGTTCTTC. The rearrangement uses TRBV29-1 and TRBJ2-1; 10 bases are shared with TRBD2. Germline CDR1 SQVTM, CDR2 ANQGSEA. J lost 6 bases, V lost 4 bases, and 3 bases had no gene match. This CDR3 contains 13 residues.

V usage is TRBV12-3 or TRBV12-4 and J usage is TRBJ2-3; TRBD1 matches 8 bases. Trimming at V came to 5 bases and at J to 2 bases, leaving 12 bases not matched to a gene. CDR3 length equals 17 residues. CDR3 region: CASSPAVGQGYTDTQYF. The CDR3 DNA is TGTGCCAGCAGTCCCGCGGTAGGACAGGGCTACACAGATACGCAGTATTTT.

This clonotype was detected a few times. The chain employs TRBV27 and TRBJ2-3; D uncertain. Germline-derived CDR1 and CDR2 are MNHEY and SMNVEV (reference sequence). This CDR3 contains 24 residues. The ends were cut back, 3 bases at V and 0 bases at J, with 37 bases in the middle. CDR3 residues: CASSFLFGDIGRGGSIFSTDTQYF. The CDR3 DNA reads TGTGCCAGCAGTTTTCTATTTGGAGATATCGGGCGCGGTGGTAGTATCTTTAGCACAGATACGCAGTATTTT.

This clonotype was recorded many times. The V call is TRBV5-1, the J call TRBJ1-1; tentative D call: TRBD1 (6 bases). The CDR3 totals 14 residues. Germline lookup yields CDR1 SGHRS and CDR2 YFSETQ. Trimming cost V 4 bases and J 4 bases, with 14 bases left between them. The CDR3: CASSARDTSTEAFF. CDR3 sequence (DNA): TGCGCCAGCAGCGCACGGGACACCAGCACTGAAGCTTTCTTT.

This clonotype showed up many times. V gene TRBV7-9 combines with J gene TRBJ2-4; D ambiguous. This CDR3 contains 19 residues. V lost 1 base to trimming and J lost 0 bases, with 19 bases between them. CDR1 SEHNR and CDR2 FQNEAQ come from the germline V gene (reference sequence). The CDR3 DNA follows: TGTGCCAGCAGCTTAGTCCTCATGCAGGCTGACCTAGCCAAAAACATTCAGTACTTC. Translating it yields CASSLVLMQADLAKNIQYF.

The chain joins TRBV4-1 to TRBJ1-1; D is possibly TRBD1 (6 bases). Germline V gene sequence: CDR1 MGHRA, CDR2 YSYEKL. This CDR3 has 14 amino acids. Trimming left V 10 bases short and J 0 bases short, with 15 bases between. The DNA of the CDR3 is TGCGCCACCCGGACAGAAGGGTTGAACACTGAAGCTTTCTTT. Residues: CATRTEGLNTEAFF.

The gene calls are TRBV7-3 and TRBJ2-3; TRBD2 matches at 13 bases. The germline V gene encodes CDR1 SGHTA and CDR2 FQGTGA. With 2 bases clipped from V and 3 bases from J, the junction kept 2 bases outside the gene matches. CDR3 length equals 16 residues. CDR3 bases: TGTGCCAGCAGCTTAGGACTAGCGGGAGAGACAGATACGCAGTATTTT. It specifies CASSLGLAGETDTQYF.

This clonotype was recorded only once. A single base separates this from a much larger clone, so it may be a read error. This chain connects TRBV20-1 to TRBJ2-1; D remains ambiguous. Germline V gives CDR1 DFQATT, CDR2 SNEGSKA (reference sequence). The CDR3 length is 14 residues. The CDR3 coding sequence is TGCAGTGCTAGGGACGCGAATCAACACAATGAGCAGTCCTTC. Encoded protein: CSARDANQHNEQSF.

This CDR3 reads CSARTSGRTDTQYF. In nucleotides, the CDR3 is TGCAGTGCTCGGACTAGCGGGAGGACAGATACGCAGTATTTT. J is TRBJ2-3 and V is TRBV20-1, with 14 positions matching TRBD2. Looked up from germline, CDR1 is DFQATT and CDR2 is SNEGSKA (reference sequence). V lost 5 bases and J lost 3; bases outside the gene matches: 1. CDR3 size: 14 residues.

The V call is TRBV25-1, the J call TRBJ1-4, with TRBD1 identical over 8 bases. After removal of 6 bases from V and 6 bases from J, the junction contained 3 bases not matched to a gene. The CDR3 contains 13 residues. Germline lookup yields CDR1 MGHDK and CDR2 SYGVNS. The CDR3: CASRTGGDEKLFF. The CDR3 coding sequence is TGTGCCAGCAGAACAGGGGGTGATGAAAAACTGTTTTTT.

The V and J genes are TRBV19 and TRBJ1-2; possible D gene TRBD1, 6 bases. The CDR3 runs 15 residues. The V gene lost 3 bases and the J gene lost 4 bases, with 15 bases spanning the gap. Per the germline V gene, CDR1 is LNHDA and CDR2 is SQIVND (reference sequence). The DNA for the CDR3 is TGTGCCAGTAGTATTGATCGGGGGGCGAGCTATGGCTACACCTTC. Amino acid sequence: CASSIDRGASYGYTF.

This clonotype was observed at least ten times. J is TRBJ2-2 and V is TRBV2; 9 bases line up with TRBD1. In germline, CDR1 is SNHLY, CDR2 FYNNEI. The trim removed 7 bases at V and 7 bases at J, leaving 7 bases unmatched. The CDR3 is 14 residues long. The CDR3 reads CASITGTGSGELFF. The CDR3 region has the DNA TGTGCCAGCATAACCGGGACAGGGAGCGGGGAGCTGTTTTTT.

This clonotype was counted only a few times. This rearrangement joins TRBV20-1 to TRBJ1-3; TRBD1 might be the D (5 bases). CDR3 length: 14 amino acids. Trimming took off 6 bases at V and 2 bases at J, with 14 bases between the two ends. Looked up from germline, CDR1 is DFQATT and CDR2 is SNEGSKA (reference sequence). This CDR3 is CSALSGEAGNTIYF. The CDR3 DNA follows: TGCAGTGCCTTGTCGGGGGAGGCTGGAAACACCATATATTTT.

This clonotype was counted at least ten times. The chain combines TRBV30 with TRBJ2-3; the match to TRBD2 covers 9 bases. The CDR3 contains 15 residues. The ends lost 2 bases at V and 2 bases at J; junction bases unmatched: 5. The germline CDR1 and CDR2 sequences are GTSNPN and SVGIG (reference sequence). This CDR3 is CAWSKLAGPTDTQYF. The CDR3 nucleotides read TGTGCCTGGAGTAAACTAGCGGGTCCCACAGATACGCAGTATTTT. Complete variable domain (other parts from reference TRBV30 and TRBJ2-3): SQTIHQWPATLVQPVGSPLSLECTVEGTSNPNLYWYRQAAGRGLQLLFYSVGIGQISSEVPQNLSASRPQDRQFILSSKKLLLSDSGFYLCAWSKLAGPTDTQYFGPGTRLTVL.

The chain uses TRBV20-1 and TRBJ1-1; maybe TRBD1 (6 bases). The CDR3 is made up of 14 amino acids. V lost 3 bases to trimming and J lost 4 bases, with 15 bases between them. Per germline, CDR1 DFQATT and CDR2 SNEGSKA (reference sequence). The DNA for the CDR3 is TGCAGTGCTAGTAAACAGGGATCGGGCACTGAAGCTTTCTTT. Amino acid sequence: CSASKQGSGTEAFF.

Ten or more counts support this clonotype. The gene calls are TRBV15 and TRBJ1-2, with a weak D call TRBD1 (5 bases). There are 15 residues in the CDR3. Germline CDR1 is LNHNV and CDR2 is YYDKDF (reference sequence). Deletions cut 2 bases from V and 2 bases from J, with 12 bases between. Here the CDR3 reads CATSRSGTANYGYTF. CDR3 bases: TGTGCCACCAGCAGATCCGGGACGGCCAACTATGGCTACACCTTC.

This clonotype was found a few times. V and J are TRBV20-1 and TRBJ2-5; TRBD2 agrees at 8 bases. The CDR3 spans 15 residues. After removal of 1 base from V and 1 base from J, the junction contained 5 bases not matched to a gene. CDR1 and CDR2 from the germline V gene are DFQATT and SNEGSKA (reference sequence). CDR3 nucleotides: TGCAGTGCTAGAGGAGGGAGCGGGAGCCAAGAGACCCAGTACTTC. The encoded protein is CSARGGSGSQETQYF.

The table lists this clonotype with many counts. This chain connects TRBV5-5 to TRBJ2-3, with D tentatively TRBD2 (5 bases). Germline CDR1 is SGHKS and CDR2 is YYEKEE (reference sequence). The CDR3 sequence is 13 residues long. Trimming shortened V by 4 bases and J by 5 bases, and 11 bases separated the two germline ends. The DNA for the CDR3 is TGTGCCAGCAGCAATGATCGGGGAGATACGCAGTATTTT. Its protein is CASSNDRGDTQYF.

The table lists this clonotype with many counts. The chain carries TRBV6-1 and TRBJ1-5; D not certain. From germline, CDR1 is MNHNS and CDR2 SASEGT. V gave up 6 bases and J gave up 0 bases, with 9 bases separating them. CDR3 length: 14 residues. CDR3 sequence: CASRPYSSNQPQHF. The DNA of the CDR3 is TGTGCCAGCAGACCATACAGTAGCAATCAGCCCCAGCATTTT.

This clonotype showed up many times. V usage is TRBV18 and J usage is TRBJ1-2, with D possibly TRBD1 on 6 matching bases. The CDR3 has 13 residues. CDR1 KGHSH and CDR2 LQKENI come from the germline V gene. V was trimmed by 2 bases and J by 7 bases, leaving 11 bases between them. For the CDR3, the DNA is TGTGCCAGCTCACCATCACAGGGTTTTGGCTACACCTTC. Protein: CASSPSQGFGYTF.

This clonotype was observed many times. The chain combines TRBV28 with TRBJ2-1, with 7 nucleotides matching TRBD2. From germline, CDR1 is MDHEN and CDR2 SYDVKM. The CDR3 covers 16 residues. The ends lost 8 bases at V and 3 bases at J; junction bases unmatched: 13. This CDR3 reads CASPYWVGGIYNEQFF. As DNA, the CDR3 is TGTGCCAGCCCCTACTGGGTCGGGGGGATCTACAATGAGCAGTTCTTC.

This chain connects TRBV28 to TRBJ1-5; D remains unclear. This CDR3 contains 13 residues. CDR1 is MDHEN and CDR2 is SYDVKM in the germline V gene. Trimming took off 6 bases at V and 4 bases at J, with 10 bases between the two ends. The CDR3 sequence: CASSPRVNQPQHF. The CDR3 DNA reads TGTGCCAGCAGCCCAAGGGTGAATCAGCCCCAGCATTTT.

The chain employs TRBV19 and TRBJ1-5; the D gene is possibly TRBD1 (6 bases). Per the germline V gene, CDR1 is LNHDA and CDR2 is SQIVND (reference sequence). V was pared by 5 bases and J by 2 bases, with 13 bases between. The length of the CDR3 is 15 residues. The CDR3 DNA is TGTGCCAGTAGTCTCACCTCAGGGGGCAATCAGCCCCAGCATTTT. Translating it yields CASSLTSGGNQPQHF.

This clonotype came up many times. CDR3 amino acids: CASSLGTLRVGETQYF. The CDR3 nucleotides are TGTGCCAGCAGCTTAGGGACACTTAGAGTGGGAGAGACCCAGTACTTC. The chain is built from TRBV7-2 and TRBJ2-5; maybe TRBD1 (5 bases). In germline, CDR1 is SGHTA, CDR2 FQGNSA. V dropped 1 base and J dropped 4 bases, with 16 bases sitting between them. The CDR3 has 16 amino acids. Variable domain in full (rest from reference TRBV7-2 and TRBJ2-5): GAGVSQSPSNKVTEKGKDVELRCDPISGHTALYWYRQSLGQGLEFLIYFQGNSAPDKSGLPSDRFSAERTGGSVSTLTIQRTQQEDSAVYLCASSLGTLRVGETQYFGPGTRLLVL.

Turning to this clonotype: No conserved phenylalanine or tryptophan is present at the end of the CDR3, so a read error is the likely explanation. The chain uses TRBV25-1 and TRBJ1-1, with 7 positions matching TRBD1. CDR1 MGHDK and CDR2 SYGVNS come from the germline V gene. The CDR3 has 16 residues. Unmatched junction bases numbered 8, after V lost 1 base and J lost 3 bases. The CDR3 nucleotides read TGTGCCAGCAGTGAATGGAAGGGGGCATTGCACACTGAAGCTTTCCTT. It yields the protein CASSEWKGALHTEAFL.

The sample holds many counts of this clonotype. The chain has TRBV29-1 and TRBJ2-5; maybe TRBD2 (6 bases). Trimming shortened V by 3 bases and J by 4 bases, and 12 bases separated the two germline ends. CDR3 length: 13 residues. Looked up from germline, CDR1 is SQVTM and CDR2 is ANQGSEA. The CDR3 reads CSVEGGVVETQYF. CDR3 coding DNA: TGCAGCGTTGAGGGGGGTGTGGTAGAGACCCAGTACTTC.